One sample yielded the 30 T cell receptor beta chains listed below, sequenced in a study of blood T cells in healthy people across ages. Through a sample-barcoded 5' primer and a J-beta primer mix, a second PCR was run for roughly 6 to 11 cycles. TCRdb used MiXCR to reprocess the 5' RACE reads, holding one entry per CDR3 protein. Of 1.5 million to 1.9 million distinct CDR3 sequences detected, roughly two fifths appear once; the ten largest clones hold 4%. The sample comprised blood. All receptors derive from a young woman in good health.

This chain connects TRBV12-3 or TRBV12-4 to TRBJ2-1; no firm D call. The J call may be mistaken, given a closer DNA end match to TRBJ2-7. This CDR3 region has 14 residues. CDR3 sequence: CASSPSTGFNEQYF. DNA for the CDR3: TGTGCCAGCAGCCCCTCCACTGGTTTCAATGAGCAGTACTTC.

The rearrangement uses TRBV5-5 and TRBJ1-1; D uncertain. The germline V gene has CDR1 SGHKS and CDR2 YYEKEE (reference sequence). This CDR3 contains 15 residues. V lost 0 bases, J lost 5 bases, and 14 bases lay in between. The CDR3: CASSLVSGVGTEAFF. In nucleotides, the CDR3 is TGTGCCAGCAGCTTGGTATCCGGGGTTGGGACTGAAGCTTTCTTT.

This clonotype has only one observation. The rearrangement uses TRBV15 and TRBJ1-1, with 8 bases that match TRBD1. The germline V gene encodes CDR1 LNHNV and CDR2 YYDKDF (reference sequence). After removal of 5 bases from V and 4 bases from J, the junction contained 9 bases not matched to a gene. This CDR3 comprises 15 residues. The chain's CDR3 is CATSATTGVITEAFF. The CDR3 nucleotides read TGTGCCACCAGCGCCACGACAGGGGTGATCACTGAAGCTTTCTTT.

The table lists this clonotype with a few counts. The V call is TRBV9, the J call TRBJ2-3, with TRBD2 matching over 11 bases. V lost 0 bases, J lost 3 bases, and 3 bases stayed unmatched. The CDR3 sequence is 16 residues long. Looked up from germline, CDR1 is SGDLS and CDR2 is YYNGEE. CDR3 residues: CASSVEGTSGTDTQYF. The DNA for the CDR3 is TGTGCCAGCAGCGTAGAGGGGACTAGCGGTACAGATACGCAGTATTTT.

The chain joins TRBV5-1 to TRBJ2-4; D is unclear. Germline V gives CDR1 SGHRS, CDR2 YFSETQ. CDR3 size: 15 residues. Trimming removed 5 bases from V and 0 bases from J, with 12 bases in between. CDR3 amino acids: CASSSLDGAKNIQYF. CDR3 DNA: TGCGCCAGCAGTTCACTTGACGGAGCCAAAAACATTCAGTACTTC.

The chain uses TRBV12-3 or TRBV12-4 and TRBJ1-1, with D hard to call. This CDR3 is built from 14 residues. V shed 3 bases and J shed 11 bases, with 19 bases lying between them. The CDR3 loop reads CASSLTHRGFRAFF. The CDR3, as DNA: TGTGCCAGCAGTTTGACCCACCGAGGCTTTCGGGCTTTCTTT.

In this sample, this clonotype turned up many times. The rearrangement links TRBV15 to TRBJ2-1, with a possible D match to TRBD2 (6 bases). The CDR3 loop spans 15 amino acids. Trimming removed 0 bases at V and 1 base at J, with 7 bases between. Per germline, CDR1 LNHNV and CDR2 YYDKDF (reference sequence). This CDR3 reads CATSRDAGSYNEQFF. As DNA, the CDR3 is TGTGCCACCAGCAGAGATGCGGGATCCTACAATGAGCAGTTCTTC.

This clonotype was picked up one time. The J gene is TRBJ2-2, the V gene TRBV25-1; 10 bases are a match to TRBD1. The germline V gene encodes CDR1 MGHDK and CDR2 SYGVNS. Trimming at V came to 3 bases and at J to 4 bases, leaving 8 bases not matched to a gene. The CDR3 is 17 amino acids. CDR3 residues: CASSDFQTGGGTGELFF. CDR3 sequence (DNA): TGTGCCAGCAGTGATTTTCAGACAGGGGGCGGCACCGGGGAGCTGTTTTTT. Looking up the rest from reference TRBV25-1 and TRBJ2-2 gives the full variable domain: EADIYQTPRYLVIGTGKKITLECSQTMGHDKMYWYQQDPGMELHLIHYSYGVNSTEKGDLSSESTVSRIRTEHFPLTLESARPSHTSQYLCASSDFQTGGGTGELFFGEGSRLTVL.

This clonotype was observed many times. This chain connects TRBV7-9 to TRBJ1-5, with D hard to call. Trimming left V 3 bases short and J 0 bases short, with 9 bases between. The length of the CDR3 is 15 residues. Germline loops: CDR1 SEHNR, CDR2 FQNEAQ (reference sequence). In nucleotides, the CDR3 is TGTGCCAGCAGCTTGGGCAGTTATAGCAATCAGCCCCAGCATTTT. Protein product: CASSLGSYSNQPQHF.

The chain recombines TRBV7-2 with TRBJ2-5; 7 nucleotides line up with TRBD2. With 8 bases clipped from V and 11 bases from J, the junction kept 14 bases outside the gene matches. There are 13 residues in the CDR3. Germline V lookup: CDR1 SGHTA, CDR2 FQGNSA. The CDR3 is CASGEGFRNEQYF. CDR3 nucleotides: TGTGCCAGCGGGGAGGGGTTCAGAAATGAGCAGTACTTC.

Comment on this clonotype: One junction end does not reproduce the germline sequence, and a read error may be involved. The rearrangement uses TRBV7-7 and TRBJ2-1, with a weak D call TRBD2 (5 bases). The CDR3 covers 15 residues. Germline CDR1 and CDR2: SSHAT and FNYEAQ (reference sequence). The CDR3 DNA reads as TGTGCTAGCAGCCCCCGCCCGGGTAGCGCCAATGAGCAGTTCTTC. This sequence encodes CASSPRPGSANEQFF. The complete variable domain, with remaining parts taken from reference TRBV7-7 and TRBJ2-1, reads GAGVSQSPRYKVTKRGQDVTLRCDPISSHATLYWYQQALGQGPEFLTYFNYEAQPDKSGLPSDRFSAERPEGSISTLTIQRTEQRDSAMYRCASSPRPGSANEQFFGPGTRLTVL.

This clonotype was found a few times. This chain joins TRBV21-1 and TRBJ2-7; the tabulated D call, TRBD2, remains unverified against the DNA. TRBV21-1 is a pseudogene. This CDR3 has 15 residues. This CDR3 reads CASTVPGLNSYEQYF. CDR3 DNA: TGTGCCAGCACAGTGCCGGGACTCAACTCCTACGAGCAGTACTTC.

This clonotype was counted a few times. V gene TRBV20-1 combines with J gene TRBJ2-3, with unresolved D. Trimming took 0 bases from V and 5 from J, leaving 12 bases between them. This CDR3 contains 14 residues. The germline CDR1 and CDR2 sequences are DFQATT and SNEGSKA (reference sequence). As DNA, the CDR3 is TGCAGTGCTAGAGATCCAGAAGGCGGAGATACGCAGTATTTT. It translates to CSARDPEGGDTQYF.

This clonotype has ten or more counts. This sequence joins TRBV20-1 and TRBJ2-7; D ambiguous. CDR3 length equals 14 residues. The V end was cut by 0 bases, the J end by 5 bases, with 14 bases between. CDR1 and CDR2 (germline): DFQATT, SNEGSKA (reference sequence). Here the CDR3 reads CSARDLKGINEQYF. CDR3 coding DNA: TGCAGTGCTAGAGATCTTAAGGGCATCAACGAGCAGTACTTC.

Written as DNA, the CDR3 is TGCAGTGCTAGAGATGGGACTAGCGGGACCTACGAGCAGTACTTC. Its translation is CSARDGTSGTYEQYF. This chain links TRBV20-1 with TRBJ2-5; TRBD2 matches 13 bases. Matching the DNA end better, TRBJ2-7 makes the J call doubtful. CDR3 size: 15 residues. From germline, CDR1 is DFQATT and CDR2 SNEGSKA (reference sequence).

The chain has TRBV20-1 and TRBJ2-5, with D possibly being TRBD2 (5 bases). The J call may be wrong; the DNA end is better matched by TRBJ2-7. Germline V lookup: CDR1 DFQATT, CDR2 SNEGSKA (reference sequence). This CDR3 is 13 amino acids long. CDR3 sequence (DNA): TGCAACGTCGAGTCGAGGGCGTCCTACGAGCAGTACTTC. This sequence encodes CNVESRASYEQYF.

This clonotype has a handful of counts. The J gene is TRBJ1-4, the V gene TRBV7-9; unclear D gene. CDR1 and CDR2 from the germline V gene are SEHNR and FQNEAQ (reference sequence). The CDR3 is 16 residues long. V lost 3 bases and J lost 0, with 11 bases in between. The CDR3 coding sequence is TGTGCCAGCAGCTTTCTAAAGGGAGCAACTAATGAAAAACTGTTTTTT. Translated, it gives CASSFLKGATNEKLFF.

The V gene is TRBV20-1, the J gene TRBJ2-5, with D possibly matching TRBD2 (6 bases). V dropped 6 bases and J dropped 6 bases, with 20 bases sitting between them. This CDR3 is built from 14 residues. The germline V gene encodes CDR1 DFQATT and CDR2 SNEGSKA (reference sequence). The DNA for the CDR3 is TGCAGTGCATGGGGACTCAAGGCCGTGAAGACCCAGTACTTC. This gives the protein CSAWGLKAVKTQYF.

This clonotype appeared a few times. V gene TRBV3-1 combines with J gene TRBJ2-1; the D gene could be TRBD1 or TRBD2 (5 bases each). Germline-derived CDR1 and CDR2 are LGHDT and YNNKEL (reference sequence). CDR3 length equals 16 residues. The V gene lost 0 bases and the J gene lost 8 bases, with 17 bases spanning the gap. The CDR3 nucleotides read TGTGCCAGCAGCCAAGATAGGGCGGCGCTGGGGGATGAGCAGTTCTTC. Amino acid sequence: CASSQDRAALGDEQFF.

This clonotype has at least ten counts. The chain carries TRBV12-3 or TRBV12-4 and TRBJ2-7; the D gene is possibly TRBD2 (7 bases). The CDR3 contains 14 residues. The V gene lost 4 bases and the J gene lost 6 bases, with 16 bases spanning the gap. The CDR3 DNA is TGTGCCAGCAGTTCCTCAAGAGGGGGGGTCGAGCAGTACTTC. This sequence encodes CASSSSRGGVEQYF.

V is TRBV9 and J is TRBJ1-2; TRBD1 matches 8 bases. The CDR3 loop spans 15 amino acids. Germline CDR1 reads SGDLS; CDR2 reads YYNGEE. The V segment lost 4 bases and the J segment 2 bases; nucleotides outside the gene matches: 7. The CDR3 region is CASSSTGGPNYGYTF. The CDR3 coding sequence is TGTGCCAGCAGCTCAACAGGGGGACCCAACTATGGCTACACCTTC.

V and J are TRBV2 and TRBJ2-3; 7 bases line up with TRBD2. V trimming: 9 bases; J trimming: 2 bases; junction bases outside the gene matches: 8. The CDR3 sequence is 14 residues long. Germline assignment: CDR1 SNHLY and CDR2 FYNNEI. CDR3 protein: CASPVGTNTDTQYF. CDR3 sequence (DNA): TGTGCCAGTCCAGTGGGGACTAACACAGATACGCAGTATTTT.

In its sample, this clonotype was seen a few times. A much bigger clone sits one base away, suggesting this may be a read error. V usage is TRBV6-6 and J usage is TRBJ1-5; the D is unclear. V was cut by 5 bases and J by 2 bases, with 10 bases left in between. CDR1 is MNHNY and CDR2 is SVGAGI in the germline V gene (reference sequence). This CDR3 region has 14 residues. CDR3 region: CASSVPVGNQPQHF. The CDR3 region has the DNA TGTGCCAGCAGTGTGCCAGTCGGCAATCAGCCCCAGCATTTT.

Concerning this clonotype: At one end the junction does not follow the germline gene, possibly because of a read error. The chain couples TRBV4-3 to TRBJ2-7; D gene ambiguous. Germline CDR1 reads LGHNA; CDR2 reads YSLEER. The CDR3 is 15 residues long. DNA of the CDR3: TGCGCCAGCAGCCAAGTTCCTGTGGTTCTCTACGGGCAGTACTTC. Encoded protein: CASSQVPVVLYGQYF.

The DNA for the CDR3 is TGCAGTGCTACAGCGGACGGTGAAGCTTTCTTT. Protein sequence: CSATADGEAFF. J is TRBJ1-1 and V is TRBV20-1; no firm D call. The V gene's germline CDR1 is DFQATT and CDR2 SNEGSKA (reference sequence). CDR3 length equals 11 residues. V dropped 4 bases and J dropped 7 bases, with 10 bases sitting between them.

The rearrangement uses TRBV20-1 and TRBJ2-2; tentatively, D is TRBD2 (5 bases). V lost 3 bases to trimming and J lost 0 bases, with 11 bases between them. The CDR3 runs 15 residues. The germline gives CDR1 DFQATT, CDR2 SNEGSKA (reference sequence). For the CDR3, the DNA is TGCAGTGCTAGTGGGGAGCAGCCGAACACCGGGGAGCTGTTTTTT. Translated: CSASGEQPNTGELFF.

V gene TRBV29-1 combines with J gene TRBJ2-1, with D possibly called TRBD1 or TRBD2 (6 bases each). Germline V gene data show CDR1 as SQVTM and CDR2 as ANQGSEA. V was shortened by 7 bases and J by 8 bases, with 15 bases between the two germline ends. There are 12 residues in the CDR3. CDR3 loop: CSAAAGGYEQFF. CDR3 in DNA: TGCAGCGCAGCAGCCGGGGGCTATGAGCAGTTCTTC.

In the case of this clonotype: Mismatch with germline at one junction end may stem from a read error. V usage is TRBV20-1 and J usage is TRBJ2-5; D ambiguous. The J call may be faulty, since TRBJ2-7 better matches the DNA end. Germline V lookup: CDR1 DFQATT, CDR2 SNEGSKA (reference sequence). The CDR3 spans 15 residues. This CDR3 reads CSAGDNGPQTYEQYF. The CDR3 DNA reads TGCAGTGCTGGAGATAATGGACCTCAAACCTACGAGCAGTACTTC.

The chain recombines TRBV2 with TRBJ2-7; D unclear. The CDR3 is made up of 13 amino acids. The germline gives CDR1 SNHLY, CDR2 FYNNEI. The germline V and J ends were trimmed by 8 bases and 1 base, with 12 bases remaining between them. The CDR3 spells CASLREVSYEQYF. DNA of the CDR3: TGTGCCAGCCTCCGAGAGGTATCCTACGAGCAGTACTTC.

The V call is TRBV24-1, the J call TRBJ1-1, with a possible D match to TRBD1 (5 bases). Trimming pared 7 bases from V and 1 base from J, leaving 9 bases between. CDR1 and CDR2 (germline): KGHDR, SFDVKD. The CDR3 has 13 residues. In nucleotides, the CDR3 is TGTGCCACCAGGGACAATGGGAACACTGAAGCTTTCTTT. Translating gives CATRDNGNTEAFF.